This note documents a single T cell receptor beta chain sequence. Unique molecular identifiers were used to barcode this TCRbeta library. A single record per CDR3 protein comes from TCRdb applying MiXCR to the PCR reads. The sample has some 490,000 distinct CDR3 sequences, 12% seen once; the top ten hold around 6.1%. The data derive from a study of T-cell reconstitution after alpha-beta-depleted transplantation in children. This CDR3 has 14 amino acids. V lost 0 bases to trimming and J lost 9 bases, with 13 bases between them. CDR1 and CDR2 (germline): SGHDT, YYEEEE. This TCR was sampled from a human donor who donated a stem cell graft to a child with combined immunodeficiency. This sample comprised PBMCs from the stem cell graft donor, obtained from the stem cell graft. This chain joins TRBV5-6 and TRBJ2-1; no definite D call. CDR3 sequence: CASSLGLLKVEQFF. Here the CDR3 DNA reads TGTGCCAGCAGCTTGGGTCTCCTGAAGGTTGAGCAGTTCTTC.